This T cell receptor beta chain was captured in a study of response to subunit inactivated influenza vaccine. Study-wide results and caveats: Seasonal influenza vaccination, on each occasion, was suggested by the authors to recruit few new T cells.

As for this clonotype: Its antigen is not identified.

This CDR3 is 14 amino acids long. V lost 3 bases and J lost 5, with 13 bases in between. A single record per CDR3 protein comes from TCRdb applying MiXCR to the RT-PCR reads. The profile shows approximately 700,000 distinct CDR3 sequences, approximately 14% of them singletons. The TCR originated in a man aged 50-60 years who received an inactivated influenza vaccine. This specimen consisted of PBMCs from blood, obtained 14 to 15 days before vaccination. The chain combines TRBV12-3 or TRBV12-4 with TRBJ2-5; D may be TRBD1 or TRBD2 (6 bases each). CDR3 region: CASSFRGDGETQYF. CDR3 in DNA: TGTGCCAGCAGTTTTAGGGGGGACGGTGAGACCCAGTACTTC.